What follows is one T cell receptor beta chain and its context. The target antigen is unknown. The entry originates in a study of early T cells in non-severe SARS-CoV-2 infection. Across the whole study: Sequencing was performed on bulk RNA from unsorted whole blood, leaving chains unpaired. Overall study results and limits: Anti-spike CD8 specificities were favored by VDJdb matching, whose results missed private and CD4 specificities.

Individual cDNA molecules were tagged with unique molecular identifiers, the study reported. One entry per CDR3 protein, called by TCRdb with MiXCR from the 5' RACE reads. The sample has tens of thousands of distinct CDR3 sequences, roughly a tenth seen once; the top ten hold 6.5%. The V and J ends lost 6 bases and 0 bases respectively, with 5 bases between them. CDR1 is SGHAT and CDR2 is FQDESV in the germline V gene (reference sequence). This CDR3 has 12 amino acids. J is TRBJ1-1 and V is TRBV11-1, with D hard to call. This TCR was sampled from an adult who was a healthcare worker with PCR-confirmed SARS-CoV-2 infection or an uninfected control (not recorded which). The sequenced sample consisted of whole blood. The DNA of the CDR3 is TGTGCCAGCAGGCGAATGAACACTGAAGCTTTCTTT. This codes for CASRRMNTEAFF. The whole variable domain, filled in from reference TRBV11-1 and TRBJ1-1, reads EAEVAQSPRYKITEKSQAVAFWCDPISGHATLYWYRQILGQGPELLVQFQDESVVDDSQLPKDRFSAERLKGVDSTLKIQPAELGDSAMYLCASRRMNTEAFFGQGTRLTVV.